A single sample is the source of the 27 T cell receptor beta chains below, sequenced in a study of blood T cell repertoires in COVID-19. Profiled with immunoSEQ multiplex PCR; TCRdb holds only in-frame clones, not every one. This sample yields 150,000 to 200,000 clones, of which 82% are seen a single time; approximately 7.8% belongs to the top ten. The specimen was peripheral blood. These receptor sequences come from a woman aged 55-69 years with COVID-19, enrolled during active disease.

The chain joins TRBV6-4 to TRBJ1-3; possibly TRBD1 for D (5 bases). CDR1 MRHNA and CDR2 SNTAGT come from the germline V gene. The CDR3 sequence is 16 residues long. V gave up 8 bases and J gave up 0 bases, with 17 bases separating them. The CDR3 DNA sequence: TGTGCCAGCGTTCTTAGGGGTAGGGACTCTGGAAACACCATATATTTT. Translated, it gives CASVLRGRDSGNTIYF.

This clone was observed a handful of times. The chain uses TRBV6-1 and TRBJ2-3; maybe TRBD2 (5 bases). Between the trimmed V and J ends, which lost 2 bases and 4 bases, there was a span of 13 bases. The CDR3 has 15 amino acids. Per the germline V gene, CDR1 is MNHNS and CDR2 is SASEGT. CDR3 amino acids: CASSEQSGFADTQYF. The DNA of the CDR3 is TGTGCCAGCAGTGAACAGTCGGGGTTCGCAGATACGCAGTATTTT.

The V call is TRBV7-3, the J call TRBJ2-3, with D maybe TRBD2 (5 bases). Germline V gene lookup returns CDR1 SGHTA and CDR2 FQGTGA. This CDR3 has 14 residues. V was shortened by 7 bases and J by 4 bases, with 15 bases between the two germline ends. Written as DNA, the CDR3 is TGTGCCAGCAAACTAGGTGTGGGCGCAGATACGCAGTATTTT. Amino acids: CASKLGVGADTQYF.

The chain combines TRBV4-3 with TRBJ2-2; a weak D match, TRBD2 (6 bases). Germline loops: CDR1 LGHNA, CDR2 YSLEER. Trimming shortened V by 3 bases and J by 5 bases, and 22 bases separated the two germline ends. This CDR3 has 18 amino acids. The CDR3 reads CASSQGLPGLARTGELFF. The CDR3 nucleotides are TGCGCCAGCAGCCAGGGACTCCCGGGCCTAGCGAGGACCGGGGAGCTGTTTTTT.

The chain links TRBV11-2 to TRBJ2-3; TRBD2 matches at 9 bases. The germline gives CDR1 SGHAT, CDR2 FQNNGV. Trimming took 7 bases from V and 0 from J; bases not matched to a gene: 2. The CDR3 covers 14 residues. For the CDR3, the DNA is TGTGCCAGCACTAGCGGGGTCAGCACAGATACGCAGTATTTT. Amino acid sequence: CASTSGVSTDTQYF.

This chain connects TRBV28 to TRBJ1-5, with D hard to call. V shed 5 bases and J shed 0 bases, with 14 bases lying between them. The germline V gene encodes CDR1 MDHEN and CDR2 SYDVKM. The CDR3 sequence is 16 residues long. The CDR3 loop is CASSPPPQYSNQPQHF. The CDR3 DNA is TGTGCCAGCAGTCCTCCCCCCCAGTATAGCAATCAGCCCCAGCATTTT. Drawing the rest from reference TRBV28 and TRBJ1-5, the complete variable domain is DVKVTQSSRYLVKRTGEKVFLECVQDMDHENMFWYRQDPGLGLRLIYFSYDVKMKEKGDIPEGYSVSREKKERFSLILESASTNQTSMYLCASSPPPQYSNQPQHFGDGTRLSIL.

The V gene is TRBV2, the J gene TRBJ1-5, with D uncertain. Trimming left V 6 bases short and J 8 bases short, with 11 bases between. The CDR3 spans 12 residues. Germline V CDR1 and CDR2: SNHLY, FYNNEI. CDR3 bases: TGTGCCAGCAGAGCCACTTTAGAGCCCCAGCATTTT. Its translation: CASRATLEPQHF. Drawing the rest from reference TRBV2 and TRBJ1-5, the complete variable domain is EPEVTQTPSHQVTQMGQEVILRCVPISNHLYFYWYRQILGQKVEFLVSFYNNEISEKSEIFDDQFSVERPDGSNFTLKIRSTKLEDSAMYFCASRATLEPQHFGDGTRLSIL.

A word on this clone: A much larger clone differs by one base, so this may be a read error. The genes are TRBV4-1 and TRBJ2-1; TRBD2 matches 14 bases. Germline CDR1 is MGHRA and CDR2 is YSYEKL. V lost 1 base to trimming and J lost 7 bases; unmatched junction nucleotides: 0. The CDR3 is made up of 15 amino acids. CDR3 in DNA: TGCGCCAGCAGCCAAGGACTAGCGGGAGGGAATGAGCAGTTCTTC. Translation gives CASSQGLAGGNEQFF.

This chain uses TRBV5-8 with TRBJ1-1, with 7 bases matching TRBD1. The CDR3 has 15 amino acids. With 3 bases clipped from V and 1 base from J, the junction kept 6 bases outside the gene matches. Per the germline V gene, CDR1 is SGHTS and CDR2 is YDEGEE. DNA of the CDR3: TGTGCCAGCAGCTCTCGACAGGGTTCGAACACTGAAGCTTTCTTT. Protein sequence: CASSSRQGSNTEAFF.

The chain carries TRBV15 and TRBJ2-7; TRBD1 agrees at 7 bases. Germline CDR1 and CDR2: LNHNV and YYDKDF (reference sequence). This CDR3 is 17 amino acids long. With 0 bases clipped from V and 0 bases from J, the junction kept 8 bases outside the gene matches. CDR3 sequence reads: CATSRDRGTTTSYEQYF. CDR3 coding DNA: TGTGCCACCAGCAGAGACAGGGGGACCACTACCTCCTACGAGCAGTACTTC.

The V call is TRBV3-1 (or the pseudogene TRBV3-2), the J call TRBJ2-7, with 8 bases lining up with TRBD1. Unmatched junction bases numbered 8, after V lost 4 bases and J lost 3 bases. The CDR3 loop spans 15 amino acids. The germline V gene encodes CDR1 LGHDT and CDR2 YNNKEL (reference sequence). DNA of the CDR3: TGTGCCAGCAGCCGGTCGACAGGGGAAGGCTACGAGCAGTACGTC. It codes for CASSRSTGEGYEQYV.

In DNA form, the CDR3 reads TGTGCCAGCAGCTCGGATAGCGGGACGTTAAACGAGCAGTACTTC. This encodes CASSSDSGTLNEQYF. The chain recombines TRBV7-2 with TRBJ2-7; 8 nucleotides line up with TRBD2. The CDR3 is 15 residues long. CDR1 and CDR2 from the germline V gene are SGHTA and FQGNSA. J lost 5 bases, V lost 4 bases, and 10 bases had no gene match.

The chain combines TRBV5-5 with TRBJ2-5; 8 nucleotides align to TRBD1. The germline V gene has CDR1 SGHKS and CDR2 YYEKEE (reference sequence). The CDR3 is 14 amino acids. V shed 5 bases, J shed 7 bases, and the junction held 10 bases outside the gene matches. The CDR3 DNA is TGTGCCAGCAGAACGGGACAGGCGGGGTTGACCCAGTACTTC. Amino acids: CASRTGQAGLTQYF. Variable domain in full (rest from reference TRBV5-5 and TRBJ2-5): DAGVTQSPTHLIKTRGQQVTLRCSPISGHKSVSWYQQVLGQGPQFIFQYYEKEERGRGNFPDRFSARQFPNYSSELNVNALLLGDSALYLCASRTGQAGLTQYFGPGTRLLVL.

Only one count was recorded for this clone. V usage is TRBV24-1 and J usage is TRBJ2-1; no reliable D call. CDR3 size: 13 residues. Germline values: CDR1 KGHDR, CDR2 SFDVKD. Between the trimmed V and J ends, which lost 3 bases and 5 bases, there was a span of 7 bases. CDR3 nucleotides: TGTGCCACCAGTGATGTTTATAACAATGAGCAGTTCTTC. This translates into CATSDVYNNEQFF.

The chain is built from TRBV6-6 and TRBJ2-2, with 8 bases identical to TRBD2. The CDR3 extends over 18 amino acids. With V trimmed by 6 bases and J by 1 base, 13 bases remained unmatched. Per germline, CDR1 MNHNY and CDR2 SVGAGI (reference sequence). CDR3 protein: CASRRHRQREQNTGELFF. CDR3 DNA: TGTGCCAGCAGGCGACACCGCCAGCGGGAGCAGAACACCGGGGAGCTGTTTTTT.

The DNA for the CDR3 is TGTGCCAGCAGCGTTGGGCTAGCGGGTTGGTCCTCCCAAGAGACCCAGTACTTC. It translates to CASSVGLAGWSSQETQYF. The chain links TRBV9 to TRBJ2-5, with 8 positions matching TRBD2. The CDR3 is 18 amino acids. Germline V gene lookup returns CDR1 SGDLS and CDR2 YYNGEE. V lost 2 bases and J lost 1; bases outside the gene matches: 13.

V usage is TRBV5-6 and J usage is TRBJ1-2, with D tentatively TRBD1 (6 bases). Between the trimmed V and J ends, which lost 1 base and 2 bases, there was a span of 6 bases. CDR1 and CDR2 from the germline V gene are SGHDT and YYEEEE. This CDR3 is 13 amino acids long. The CDR3 region has the DNA TGTGCCAGCAGCTTGAGGGGGAACTATGGCTACACCTTC. Protein: CASSLRGNYGYTF.

This chain links TRBV5-5 with TRBJ2-1; TRBD1 matches 7 bases. Germline CDR1 SGHKS, CDR2 YYEKEE (reference sequence). The CDR3 contains 16 residues. V lost 4 bases to trimming and J lost 7 bases; unmatched junction nucleotides: 14. The CDR3 sequence is CASSTRQGGLINEQFF. Written as DNA, the CDR3 is TGTGCCAGCAGCACGCGACAGGGCGGTTTAATAAATGAGCAGTTCTTC.

The chain uses TRBV12-3 or TRBV12-4 and TRBJ1-2; D is uncertain. The CDR3 totals 11 residues. V was shortened by 6 bases and J by 8 bases, with 10 bases between the two germline ends. CDR3 protein: CASRVRGGYTF. The CDR3 bases are TGTGCCAGCAGGGTCCGAGGGGGCTACACCTTC.

This clone turned up a few times. The chain couples TRBV28 to TRBJ1-2, with TRBD1 identical over 9 bases. The CDR3 has 15 amino acids. Germline CDR1 is MDHEN and CDR2 is SYDVKM. With 3 bases clipped from V and 6 bases from J, the junction kept 8 bases outside the gene matches. This CDR3 is CASSFYRGLGDGYTF. In DNA, the CDR3 is TGTGCCAGCAGTTTTTACAGGGGGCTTGGTGATGGCTACACCTTC.

The chain recombines TRBV7-2 with TRBJ2-5; 8 nucleotides line up with TRBD1. Germline CDR1 and CDR2: SGHTA and FQGNSA. The junction had 6 bases not matched to a gene; V was cut back by 1 base and J by 2 bases. CDR3 length: 16 residues. Here the CDR3 reads CASSLGTGMGQETQYF. Written as DNA, the CDR3 is TGTGCCAGCAGCTTAGGGACAGGGATGGGACAAGAGACCCAGTACTTC.

The chain employs TRBV9 and TRBJ1-5; tentatively, D is TRBD1 (5 bases). CDR3 size: 12 residues. Germline V gives CDR1 SGDLS, CDR2 YYNGEE. Trimming removed 8 bases at V and 4 bases at J, with 10 bases between. CDR3 nucleotides: TGTGCCAGTGGGGAGGGGAATCAGCCCCAGCATTTT. Translation gives CASGEGNQPQHF.

J is TRBJ2-1 and V is TRBV19, with 10 bases that match TRBD2. The CDR3 extends over 15 amino acids. Looked up from germline, CDR1 is LNHDA and CDR2 is SQIVND (reference sequence). Germline trimming cut 3 bases from V and 10 bases from J; bases unmatched to any gene: 9. CDR3 protein: CASSMVSGRAREQFF. CDR3 coding DNA: TGTGCCAGTAGTATGGTAAGCGGGAGGGCCCGGGAGCAGTTCTTC.

The V gene is TRBV5-1, the J gene TRBJ2-7; TRBD2 agrees at 8 bases. The junction had 9 bases not matched to a gene; V was cut back by 3 bases and J by 1 base. Germline loops: CDR1 SGHRS, CDR2 YFSETQ. CDR3 length equals 16 residues. CDR3 coding DNA: TGCGCCAGCAGCTCTTTAGCGGGATTAAGTTCCTACGAGCAGTACTTC. It yields the protein CASSSLAGLSSYEQYF.

This sequence joins TRBV10-3 and TRBJ2-7; 10 nucleotides agree with TRBD1. Germline assignment: CDR1 ENHRY and CDR2 SYGVKD. The CDR3 is made up of 16 amino acids. Unmatched junction bases numbered 6, after V lost 2 bases and J lost 2 bases. CDR3 amino acids: CAISELTGTGAYEQYF. In DNA, the CDR3 is TGTGCCATCAGTGAGCTTACCGGGACAGGGGCCTACGAGCAGTACTTC.

The chain uses TRBV24-1 and TRBJ1-1; 9 bases align to TRBD1. The germline V gene has CDR1 KGHDR and CDR2 SFDVKD. The trim removed 4 bases at V and 5 bases at J, leaving 7 bases unmatched. The CDR3 loop spans 15 amino acids. The CDR3 nucleotides are TGTGCCACCAGTGACGGGACAGGGACCCGTACTGAAGCTTTCTTT. This codes for CATSDGTGTRTEAFF.

This clone was detected only a few times. The chain joins TRBV2 to TRBJ1-1; D ambiguous. The CDR3 has 15 residues. Deletions cut 7 bases from V and 5 bases from J, with 20 bases between. From germline, CDR1 is SNHLY and CDR2 FYNNEI. The DNA for the CDR3 is TGTGCCAGCACTGAGATGACCGGAGGGTTGACTGAAGCTTTCTTT. Translation: CASTEMTGGLTEAFF.